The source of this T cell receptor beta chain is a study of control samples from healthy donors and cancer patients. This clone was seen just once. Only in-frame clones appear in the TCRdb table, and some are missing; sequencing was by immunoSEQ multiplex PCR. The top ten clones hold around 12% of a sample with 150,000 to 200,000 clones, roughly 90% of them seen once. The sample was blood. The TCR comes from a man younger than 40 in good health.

The CDR3 reads CASSLKGWGRNTGELFF. CDR3 sequence (DNA): TGTGCCAGCAGTTTAAAAGGCTGGGGTCGAAACACCGGGGAGCTGTTTTTT. V gene TRBV27 combines with J gene TRBJ2-2; no reliable D call. The CDR3 is made up of 17 amino acids. The V end was cut by 2 bases, the J end by 2 bases, with 15 bases between. Germline CDR1 and CDR2: MNHEY and SMNVEV (reference sequence).